This T cell receptor beta chain was identified during a study of T cells in Graves' hyperthyroidism and ophthalmopathy. Study findings and constraints: Blood also carried most thyroid clonotypes expanded above 0.001.

CDR1 and CDR2 from the germline V gene are SGHTA and FQGNSA. The CDR3 loop spans 14 amino acids. The ends were cut back, 5 bases at V and 3 bases at J, with 11 bases in the middle. This clonotype was recorded at least ten times. Its antigen is undetermined. It was RNA transcripts that yielded the amplified TCR beta CDR3 regions. HTBI primers were the set used in a first-round RT-PCR of the TCR CDR3. TCRdb reanalysed the multiplex PCR reads using MiXCR and keeps one entry per CDR3 protein. This table holds around 760,000 distinct CDR3 sequences, roughly a third found once. The chain links TRBV7-2 to TRBJ1-5, with D tentatively TRBD1 (5 bases). The TCR comes from a woman aged 40 to 50 with Graves' hyperthyroidism. The source material was blood. CDR3 amino acids: CASSTQAINQPQHF. CDR3 in DNA: TGTGCCAGCAGCACACAGGCGATCAATCAGCCCCAGCATTTT.